Listed here are 29 T cell receptor beta chains from one sample, sequenced in a study of blood T cell repertoires in COVID-19. TCRdb's table, derived via immunoSEQ multiplex PCR, lists solely in-frame clones and lacks some. The table has some 200,000 clones, 82% seen once. The sequencing input was PBMCs or T cells enriched from blood (not recorded which). These TCRs come from a woman aged 60 to 75 with acute COVID-19.

The rearrangement links TRBV11-2 to TRBJ2-7; 7 bases are a match to TRBD2. With V trimmed by 2 bases and J by 12 bases, 13 bases remained unmatched. This CDR3 has 14 amino acids. Germline CDR1 reads SGHAT; CDR2 reads FQNNGV. DNA for the CDR3: TGTGCCAGCAGCTTAAGTCTAGCGGTCCAACCCGTGTACTTC. As protein: CASSLSLAVQPVYF.

The rearrangement links TRBV28 to TRBJ2-7, with D hard to call. V was trimmed by 3 bases and J by 5 bases, leaving 8 bases between them. The CDR3 runs to 12 residues. Germline CDR1 and CDR2: MDHEN and SYDVKM. CDR3 DNA: TGTGCCAGCAGTTTGGAGTTTAACGAGCAGTACTTC. Amino acids: CASSLEFNEQYF.

The chain is built from TRBV6-1 and TRBJ2-4; D is unclear. V was pared by 3 bases and J by 10 bases, with 4 bases between. Germline CDR1 and CDR2: MNHNS and SASEGT. This CDR3 comprises 10 residues. The CDR3 nucleotides read TGTGCCAGCAGTGACGGGATTCAGTACTTC. It specifies CASSDGIQYF.

This sequence joins TRBV7-6 and TRBJ1-6; the D is unclear. Germline V gene lookup returns CDR1 SGHVS and CDR2 FNYEAQ. The germline V and J ends were trimmed by 5 bases and 0 bases, with 11 bases remaining between them. The CDR3 runs 16 residues. The CDR3 region is CASSQNEGSYNSPLHF. DNA of the CDR3: TGTGCCAGCAGCCAGAACGAGGGCTCCTATAATTCACCCCTCCACTTT. Variable domain in full (rest from reference TRBV7-6 and TRBJ1-6): GAGVSQSPRYKVTKRGQDVALRCDPISGHVSLYWYRQALGQGPEFLTYFNYEAQQDKSGLPNDRFSAERPEGSISTLTIQRTEQRDSAMYRCASSQNEGSYNSPLHFGNGTRLTVT.

The J gene is TRBJ1-6, the V gene TRBV19, with D maybe TRBD1 (5 bases). CDR3 size: 14 residues. V was clipped by 3 bases and J by 9 bases, with 12 bases between them. The V gene's germline CDR1 is LNHDA and CDR2 SQIVND (reference sequence). As DNA, the CDR3 is TGTGCCAGTAGTATTCGCCAGGGAAGTTCACCCCTCCACTTT. This translates into CASSIRQGSSPLHF. The variable domain in full, with the rest retrieved from reference TRBV19 and TRBJ1-6, is DGGITQSPKYLFRKEGQNVTLSCEQNLNHDAMYWYRQDPGQGLRLIYYSQIVNDFQKGDIAEGYSVSREKKESFPLTVTSAQKNPTAFYLCASSIRQGSSPLHFGNGTRLTVT.

This clone appeared a few times. The chain combines TRBV6-5 with TRBJ2-2; maybe TRBD1 (6 bases). Germline lookup yields CDR1 MNHEY and CDR2 SVGAGI. The CDR3 consists of 15 residues. Trimming left V 6 bases short and J 7 bases short, with 18 bases between. The CDR3 protein is CASSRPTGRGGELFF. Here the CDR3 DNA reads TGTGCCAGCAGCCGCCCGACAGGTCGGGGCGGGGAGCTGTTTTTT.

The rearrangement uses TRBV3-1 (or the pseudogene TRBV3-2) and TRBJ2-3; the match to TRBD2 covers 8 bases. The CDR3 runs to 15 residues. Trimming cost V 4 bases and J 1 base; bases outside gene matches: 4. Germline CDR1 reads LGHDT; CDR2 reads YNNKEL (reference sequence). The CDR3 DNA is TGTGCCAGCAGCCTAGCGGGGCCGGGCACAGATACGCAGTATTTT. Translating it yields CASSLAGPGTDTQYF.

This clone was found a few times. The identical CDR3 is also encoded by other nucleotide sequences in the sample. The chain combines TRBV12-3 or TRBV12-4 with TRBJ1-5; TRBD1 might be the D (5 bases). The CDR3 runs to 13 residues. Trimming cost V 3 bases and J 4 bases, with 7 bases left between them. The CDR3 region is CASSFRGNQPQHF. The CDR3 coding sequence is TGTGCCAGCAGTTTCCGGGGGAATCAGCCCCAGCATTTT.

The chain joins TRBV5-1 to TRBJ1-5; D possibly corresponds to TRBD1 (6 bases). Germline V CDR1 and CDR2: SGHRS, YFSETQ. The CDR3 covers 16 residues. V was pared by 2 bases and J by 0 bases, with 12 bases between. CDR3 residues: CASSLAGDYSNQPQHF. The CDR3 DNA reads TGCGCCAGCAGCTTAGCAGGGGATTATAGCAATCAGCCCCAGCATTTT.

This clone was observed a handful of times. J is TRBJ2-1 and V is TRBV13; 11 bases match TRBD2. The germline gives CDR1 PRHDT, CDR2 FYEKMQ (reference sequence). V dropped 6 bases and J dropped 0; count of bases not matched to a gene: 10. The CDR3 sequence is 18 residues long. This CDR3 is CASSSSIAGGPSYNEQFF. The CDR3 DNA reads TGTGCCAGCAGTTCCAGCATAGCGGGGGGGCCCTCCTACAATGAGCAGTTCTTC.

This clone appeared once. This chain joins TRBV30 and TRBJ2-1; TRBD1 aligns across 8 bases. Germline loops: CDR1 GTSNPN, CDR2 SVGIG (reference sequence). CDR3 length: 15 amino acids. V gave up 7 bases and J gave up 2 bases; unmatched junction bases: 10. In nucleotides, the CDR3 is TGTGCCTCCCAGCCCCGGGACAGGACCTACAATGAGCAGTTCTTC. Its protein is CASQPRDRTYNEQFF.

The table lists this clone with a count of one. V gene TRBV30 combines with J gene TRBJ1-5, with 7 nucleotides matching TRBD1. V trimming: 6 bases; J trimming: 6 bases; junction bases outside the gene matches: 14. Germline CDR1 reads GTSNPN; CDR2 reads SVGIG (reference sequence). The CDR3 has 15 amino acids. CDR3 residues: CACTSGGGASQPQHF. The DNA for the CDR3 is TGTGCCTGCACCTCGGGAGGGGGCGCAAGTCAGCCCCAGCATTTT.

This clone is a singleton in its sample. This chain joins TRBV28 and TRBJ1-2; D is undetermined. Germline V lookup: CDR1 MDHEN, CDR2 SYDVKM. The germline V and J ends were trimmed by 8 bases and 2 bases, with 15 bases remaining between them. CDR3 size: 14 residues. The CDR3 sequence: CASSPGRSNYGYTF. For the CDR3, the DNA is TGTGCCAGCTCTCCTGGGAGATCAAACTATGGCTACACCTTC.

V and J are TRBV6-5 and TRBJ2-5, with a tentative D call TRBD2 (5 bases). The length of the CDR3 is 15 residues. Germline CDR1 is MNHEY and CDR2 is SVGAGI. V shed 2 bases and J shed 0 bases, with 10 bases lying between them. CDR3 nucleotide sequence: TGTGCCAGCAGTTACAATCCGGACTACCAAGAGACCCAGTACTTC. Translating gives CASSYNPDYQETQYF.

The V gene is TRBV18, the J gene TRBJ2-3; the D is unclear. The CDR3 length is 14 residues. Germline-derived CDR1 and CDR2 are KGHSH and LQKENI. With 2 bases removed from V and 3 bases from J, the gap between germline ends came to 9 bases. The CDR3 is CASSPGPVTDTQYF. Written as DNA, the CDR3 is TGTGCCAGCTCACCAGGGCCAGTAACAGATACGCAGTATTTT.

V and J are TRBV5-5 and TRBJ2-2; D gene ambiguous. CDR1 and CDR2 (germline): SGHKS, YYEKEE (reference sequence). The germline V and J ends were trimmed by 2 bases and 2 bases, with 10 bases remaining between them. CDR3 length: 15 residues. CDR3 loop: CASSFPRSNTGELFF. CDR3 DNA: TGTGCCAGCAGCTTTCCGAGGTCTAACACCGGGGAGCTGTTTTTT.

The rearrangement joins TRBV11-2 to TRBJ2-2; D is perhaps TRBD1 (5 bases). The V and J ends lost 5 bases and 1 base respectively, with 8 bases between them. Germline V gene sequence: CDR1 SGHAT, CDR2 FQNNGV. The length of the CDR3 is 14 residues. CDR3 residues: CASSLTVNTGELFF. The CDR3 nucleotides read TGTGCCAGCAGCCTGACAGTGAACACCGGGGAGCTGTTTTTT.

The chain employs TRBV6-1 and TRBJ1-4; tentatively, D is TRBD1 (6 bases). Per the germline V gene, CDR1 is MNHNS and CDR2 is SASEGT. The CDR3 loop spans 15 amino acids. Trimming removed 3 bases at V and 8 bases at J, with 16 bases between. CDR3 loop: CASSELGGIDEKLFF. The CDR3 DNA follows: TGTGCCAGCAGTGAGCTAGGGGGAATTGACGAAAAACTGTTTTTT.

The chain recombines TRBV11-2 with TRBJ1-6; 8 bases agree with TRBD1. The CDR3 totals 15 residues. Germline V lookup: CDR1 SGHAT, CDR2 FQNNGV. With 5 bases clipped from V and 10 bases from J, the junction kept 10 bases outside the gene matches. In DNA, the CDR3 is TGTGCCAGCAGCCCCTCGGCAGGGGGCAGATCACCCCTCCACTTT. The encoded protein is CASSPSAGGRSPLHF.

The V gene is TRBV5-8, the J gene TRBJ2-7, with TRBD2 matching over 14 bases. Germline V gives CDR1 SGHTS, CDR2 YDEGEE. The CDR3 length is 15 residues. Trimming at V came to 0 bases and at J to 4 bases, leaving 0 bases not matched to a gene. CDR3 bases: TGTGCCAGCAGCTTGGGACTAGCGGGAGGGTACGAGCAGTACTTC. It translates to CASSLGLAGGYEQYF.

The chain combines TRBV12-2 with TRBJ2-1; the table's D call TRBD2 went unverified against the DNA. TRBV12-2 is a pseudogene locus. The CDR3 extends over 16 amino acids. CDR3 nucleotide sequence: TGTGCAAGTCGCTTAGGCCCCCTAGCGGGAGGCCATGAGCAGTTCTTC. It specifies CASRLGPLAGGHEQFF.

This clone has a count of ten or more. The J gene is TRBJ2-3, the V gene TRBV29-1, with a weak D call TRBD2 (6 bases). The CDR3 has 13 amino acids. The V end lost 3 bases, the J end lost 1 base, and 8 bases lay between the germline ends. From germline, CDR1 is SQVTM and CDR2 ANQGSEA. The DNA of the CDR3 is TGCAGCGTTGATTGGGGGGGCACAGATACGCAGTATTTT. Translating gives CSVDWGGTDTQYF.

The chain couples TRBV7-9 to TRBJ2-5; tentatively, D is TRBD1 (6 bases). The CDR3 extends over 15 amino acids. The germline CDR1 and CDR2 sequences are SEHNR and FQNEAQ (reference sequence). Trimming cost V 1 base and J 4 bases, with 13 bases left between them. Written as DNA, the CDR3 is TGTGCCAGCAGCTTAGGGGGGCAGGGGCGAGAGACCCAGTACTTC. This translates into CASSLGGQGRETQYF.

This chain uses TRBV9 with TRBJ2-2, with D possibly being TRBD2 (6 bases). Germline V gives CDR1 SGDLS, CDR2 YYNGEE. V lost 5 bases and J 2 bases, leaving 10 bases between the germline ends. This CDR3 is 14 amino acids long. As DNA, the CDR3 is TGTGCCAGCAGACGGACTACCAACACCGGGGAGCTGTTTTTT. It specifies CASRRTTNTGELFF.

This clone was detected a few times. This chain uses TRBV5-8 with TRBJ1-4; 8 bases agree with TRBD1. The ends lost 2 bases at V and 1 base at J; junction bases unmatched: 4. This CDR3 region has 16 residues. Per the germline V gene, CDR1 is SGHTS and CDR2 is YDEGEE. The CDR3 spells CASSFQTGGTNEKLFF. CDR3 coding DNA: TGTGCCAGCAGCTTTCAAACAGGGGGAACTAATGAAAAACTGTTTTTT. Using reference TRBV5-8 and TRBJ1-4 for the parts outside the CDR3, the full variable domain is EAGVTQSPTHLIKTRGQQATLRCSPISGHTSVYWYQQALGLGLQFLLWYDEGEERNRGNFPPRFSGRQFPNYSSELNVNALELEDSALYLCASSFQTGGTNEKLFFGSGTQLSVL.

The V gene is TRBV29-1, the J gene TRBJ2-1; TRBD1 might be the D (5 bases). V shed 5 bases and J shed 5 bases, with 10 bases lying between them. The CDR3 is 12 residues long. The germline V gene encodes CDR1 SQVTM and CDR2 ANQGSEA. The CDR3, as DNA: TGCAGCGTTCCTTACAGGAACAATGAGCAGTTCTTC. Translating it yields CSVPYRNNEQFF.

This chain joins TRBV12-3 or TRBV12-4 and TRBJ2-3; D perhaps matches TRBD2 (6 bases). This CDR3 spans 13 amino acids. Trimming cost V 7 bases and J 5 bases, with 13 bases left between them. Written as DNA, the CDR3 is TGTGCCAGCAAAAAAGGAGGGTTAGATACGCAGTATTTT. Its translation: CASKKGGLDTQYF.

The J gene is TRBJ1-2, the V gene TRBV14, with unresolved D. The CDR3 totals 14 residues. Deletions cut 1 base from V and 1 base from J, with 7 bases between. Germline-derived CDR1 and CDR2 are SGHDN and FVKESK. The CDR3 DNA follows: TGTGCCAGCAGCCAAGCTCTGTTTAACTATGGCTACACCTTC. Residues: CASSQALFNYGYTF. The full variable domain, its missing parts supplied by reference TRBV14 and TRBJ1-2, is EAGVTQFPSHSVIEKGQTVTLRCDPISGHDNLYWYRRVMGKEIKFLLHFVKESKQDESGMPNNRFLAERTGGTYSTLKVQPAELEDSGVYFCASSQALFNYGYTFGSGTRLTVV.

This sequence joins TRBV5-1 and TRBJ2-7; 7 bases map to TRBD1. Trimming at V came to 4 bases and at J to 1 base, leaving 8 bases not matched to a gene. The germline V gene has CDR1 SGHRS and CDR2 YFSETQ. There are 15 residues in the CDR3. The CDR3 coding sequence is TGCGCCAGCAGCACTGGACAGGCGGGTTCCTACGAGCAGTACGTC. Protein product: CASSTGQAGSYEQYV.